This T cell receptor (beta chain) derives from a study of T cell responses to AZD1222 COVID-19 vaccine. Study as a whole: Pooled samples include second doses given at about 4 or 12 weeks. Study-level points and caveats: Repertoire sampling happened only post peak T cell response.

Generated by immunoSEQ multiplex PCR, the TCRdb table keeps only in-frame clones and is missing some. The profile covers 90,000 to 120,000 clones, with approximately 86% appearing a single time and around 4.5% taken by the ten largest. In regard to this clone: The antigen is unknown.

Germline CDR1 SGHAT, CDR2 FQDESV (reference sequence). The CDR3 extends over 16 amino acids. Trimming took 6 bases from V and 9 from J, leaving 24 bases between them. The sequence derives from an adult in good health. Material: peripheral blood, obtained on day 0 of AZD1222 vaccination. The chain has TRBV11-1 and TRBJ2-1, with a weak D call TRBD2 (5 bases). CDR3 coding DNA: TGTGCCAGCAGTCCAAGGGAGAAATATCCGACGGGTGAGCAGTTCTTC. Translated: CASSPREKYPTGEQFF.